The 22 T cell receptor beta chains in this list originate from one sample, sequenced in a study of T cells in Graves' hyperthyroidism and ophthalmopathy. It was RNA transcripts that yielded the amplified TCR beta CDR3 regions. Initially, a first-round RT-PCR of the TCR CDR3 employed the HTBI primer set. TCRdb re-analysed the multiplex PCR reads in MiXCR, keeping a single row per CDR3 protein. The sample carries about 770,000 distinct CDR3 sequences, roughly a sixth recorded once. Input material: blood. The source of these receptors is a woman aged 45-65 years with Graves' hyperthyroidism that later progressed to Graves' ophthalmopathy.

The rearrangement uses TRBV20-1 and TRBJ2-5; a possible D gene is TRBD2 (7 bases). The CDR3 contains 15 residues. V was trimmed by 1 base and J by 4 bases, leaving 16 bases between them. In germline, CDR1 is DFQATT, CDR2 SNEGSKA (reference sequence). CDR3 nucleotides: TGCAGTGCTAGAGCACCTGGCGGGGGCTTAGAGACCCAGTACTTC. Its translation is CSARAPGGGLETQYF.

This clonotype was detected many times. DNA for the CDR3: TGTGCCAGCAGCTTCGGCCCAAGTCTGAAGAACACTGAAGCTTTCTTT. Translation: CASSFGPSLKNTEAFF. The chain carries TRBV7-3 and TRBJ1-1; D not certain. The CDR3 totals 16 residues. CDR1 is SGHTA, CDR2 FQGTGA, per germline. The V gene lost 3 bases and the J gene lost 1 base, with 15 bases spanning the gap.

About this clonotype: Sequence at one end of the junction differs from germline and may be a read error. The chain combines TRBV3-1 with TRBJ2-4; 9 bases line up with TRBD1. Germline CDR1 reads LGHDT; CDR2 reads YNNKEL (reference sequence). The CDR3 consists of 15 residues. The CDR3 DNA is TGTGCCAGCAACCAAGATTGGGGACAGGGAAACATTCAGTACTTC. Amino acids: CASNQDWGQGNIQYF.

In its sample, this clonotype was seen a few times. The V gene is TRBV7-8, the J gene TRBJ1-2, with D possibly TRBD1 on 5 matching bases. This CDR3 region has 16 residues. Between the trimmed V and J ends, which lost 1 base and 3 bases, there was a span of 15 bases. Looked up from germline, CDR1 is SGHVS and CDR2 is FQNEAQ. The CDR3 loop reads CASSLVGHPADYGYTF. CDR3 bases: TGTGCCAGCAGCTTAGTCGGACACCCGGCCGACTATGGCTACACCTTC.

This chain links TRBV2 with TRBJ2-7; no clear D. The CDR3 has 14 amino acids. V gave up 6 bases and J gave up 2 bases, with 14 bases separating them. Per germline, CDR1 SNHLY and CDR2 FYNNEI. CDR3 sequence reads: CASSGPLQPYEQYF. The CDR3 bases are TGTGCCAGCAGCGGACCTTTGCAGCCCTACGAGCAGTACTTC.

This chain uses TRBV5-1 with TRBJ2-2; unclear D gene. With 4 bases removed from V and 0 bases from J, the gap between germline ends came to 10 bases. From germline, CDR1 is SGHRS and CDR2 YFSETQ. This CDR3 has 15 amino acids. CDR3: CASSLSSPNTGELFF. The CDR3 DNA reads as TGCGCCAGCAGCCTATCCTCCCCGAACACCGGGGAGCTGTTTTTT. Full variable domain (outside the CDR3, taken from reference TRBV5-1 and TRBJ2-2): KAGVTQTPRYLIKTRGQQVTLSCSPISGHRSVSWYQQTPGQGLQFLFEYFSETQRNKGNFPGRFSGRQFSNSRSEMNVSTLELGDSALYLCASSLSSPNTGELFFGEGSRLTVL.

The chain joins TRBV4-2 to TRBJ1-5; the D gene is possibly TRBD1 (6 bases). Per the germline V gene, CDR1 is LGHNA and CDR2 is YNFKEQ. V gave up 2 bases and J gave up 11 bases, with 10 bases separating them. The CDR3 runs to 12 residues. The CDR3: CASSQPQGTQHF. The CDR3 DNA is TGTGCCAGCAGCCAACCCCAGGGGACCCAGCATTTT.

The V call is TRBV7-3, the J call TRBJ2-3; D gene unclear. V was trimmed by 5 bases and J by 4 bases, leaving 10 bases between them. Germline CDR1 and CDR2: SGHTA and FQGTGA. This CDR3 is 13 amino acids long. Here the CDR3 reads CASSTPRSDTQYF. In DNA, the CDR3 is TGTGCCAGCAGCACCCCTAGGTCAGATACGCAGTATTTT.

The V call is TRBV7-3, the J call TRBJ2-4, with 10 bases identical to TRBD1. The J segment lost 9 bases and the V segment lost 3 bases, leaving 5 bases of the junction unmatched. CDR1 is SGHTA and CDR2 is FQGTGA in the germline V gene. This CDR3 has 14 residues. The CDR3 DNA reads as TGTGCCAGCAGCTTCCGGGACAGGGGTGGCATTCAGTACTTC. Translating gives CASSFRDRGGIQYF.

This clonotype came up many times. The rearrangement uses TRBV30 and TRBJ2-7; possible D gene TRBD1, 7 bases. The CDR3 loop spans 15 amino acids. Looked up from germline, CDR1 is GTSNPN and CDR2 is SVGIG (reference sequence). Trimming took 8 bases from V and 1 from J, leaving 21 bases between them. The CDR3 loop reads CALEGAYSSSYEQYF. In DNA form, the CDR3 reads TGTGCCCTGGAGGGGGCCTACTCGTCTTCCTACGAGCAGTACTTC.

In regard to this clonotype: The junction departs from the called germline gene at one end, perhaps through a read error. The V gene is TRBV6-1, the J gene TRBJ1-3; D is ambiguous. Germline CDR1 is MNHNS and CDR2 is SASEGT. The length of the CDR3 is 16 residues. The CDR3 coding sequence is TGTGCCAGCAGAGAAGAACCGGGTATGACGGGAAGCACCATATATTTT. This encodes CASREEPGMTGSTIYF.

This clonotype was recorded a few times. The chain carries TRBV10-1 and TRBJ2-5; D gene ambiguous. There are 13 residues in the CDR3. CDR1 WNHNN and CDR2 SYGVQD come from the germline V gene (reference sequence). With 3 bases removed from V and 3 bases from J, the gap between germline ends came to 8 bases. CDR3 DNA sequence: TGCGCCAGCAGTGATAACACGGAAGAGACCCAGTACTTC. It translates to CASSDNTEETQYF.

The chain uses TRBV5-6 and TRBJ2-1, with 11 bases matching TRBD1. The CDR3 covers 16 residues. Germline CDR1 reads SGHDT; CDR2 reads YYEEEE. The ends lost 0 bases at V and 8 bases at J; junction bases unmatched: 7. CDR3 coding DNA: TGTGCCAGCAGCTTGGAGGGGACAGGGGGAATCTATGAGCAGTTCTTC. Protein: CASSLEGTGGIYEQFF.

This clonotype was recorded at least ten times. CDR3 loop: CASSHPTSYNEQFF. CDR3 nucleotide sequence: TGTGCCAGCAGCCACCCCACATCCTACAATGAGCAGTTCTTC. This chain connects TRBV3-1 to TRBJ2-1; D not certain. Germline CDR1 is LGHDT and CDR2 is YNNKEL (reference sequence). The CDR3 length is 14 residues. With 3 bases removed from V and 1 base from J, the gap between germline ends came to 7 bases.

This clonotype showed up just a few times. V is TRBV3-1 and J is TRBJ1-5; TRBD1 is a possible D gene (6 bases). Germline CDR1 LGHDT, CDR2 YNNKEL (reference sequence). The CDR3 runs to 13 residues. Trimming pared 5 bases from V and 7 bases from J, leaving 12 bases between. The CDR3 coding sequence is TGTGCCAGCAGCTGGACAGACGACCAGCCCCAGCATTTT. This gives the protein CASSWTDDQPQHF.

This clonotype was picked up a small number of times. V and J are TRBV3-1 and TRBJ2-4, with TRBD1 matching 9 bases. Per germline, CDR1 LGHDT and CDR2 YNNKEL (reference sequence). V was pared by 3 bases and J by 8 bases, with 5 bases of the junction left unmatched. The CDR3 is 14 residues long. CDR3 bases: TGTGCCAGCAGCCAGCCGGGACAGGGAGACATTCAGTACTTC. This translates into CASSQPGQGDIQYF.

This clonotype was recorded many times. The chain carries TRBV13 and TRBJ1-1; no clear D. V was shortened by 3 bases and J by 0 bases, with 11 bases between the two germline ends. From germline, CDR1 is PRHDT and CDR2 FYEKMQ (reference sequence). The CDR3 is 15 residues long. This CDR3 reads CASSLASGLNTEAFF. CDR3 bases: TGTGCCAGCAGCTTGGCGTCAGGACTGAACACTGAAGCTTTCTTT. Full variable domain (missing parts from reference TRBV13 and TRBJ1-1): AAGVIQSPRHLIKEKRETATLKCYPIPRHDTVYWYQQGPGQDPQFLISFYEKMQSDKGSIPDRFSAQQFSDYHSELNMSSLELGDSALYFCASSLASGLNTEAFFGQGTRLTVV.

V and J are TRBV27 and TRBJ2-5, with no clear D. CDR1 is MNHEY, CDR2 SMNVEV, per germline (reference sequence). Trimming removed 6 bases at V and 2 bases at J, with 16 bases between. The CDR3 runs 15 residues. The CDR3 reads CASSPSALRQETQYF. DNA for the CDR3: TGTGCCAGCAGCCCAAGCGCCCTCAGACAAGAGACCCAGTACTTC.

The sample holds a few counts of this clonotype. The CDR3 loop reads CASSSRIAPDFNEQFF. As DNA, the CDR3 is TGTGCCAGCAGCTCAAGAATAGCGCCAGACTTCAATGAGCAGTTCTTC. This chain links TRBV7-9 with TRBJ2-1, with D possibly TRBD2 on 5 matching bases. The ends were cut back, 4 bases at V and 6 bases at J, with 19 bases in the middle. CDR1 and CDR2 (germline): SEHNR, FQNEAQ (reference sequence). The CDR3 extends over 16 amino acids.

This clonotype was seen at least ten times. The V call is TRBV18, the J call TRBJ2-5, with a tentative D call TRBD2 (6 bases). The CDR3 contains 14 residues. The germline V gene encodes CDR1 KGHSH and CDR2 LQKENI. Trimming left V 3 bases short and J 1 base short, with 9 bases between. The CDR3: CASSPSGSQETQYF. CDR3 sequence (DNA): TGTGCCAGCTCACCTAGCGGATCCCAAGAGACCCAGTACTTC.

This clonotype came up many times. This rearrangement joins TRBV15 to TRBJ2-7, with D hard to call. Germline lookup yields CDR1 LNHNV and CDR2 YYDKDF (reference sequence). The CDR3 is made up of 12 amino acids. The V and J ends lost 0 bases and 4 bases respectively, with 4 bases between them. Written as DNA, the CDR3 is TGTGCCACCAGCAGAGATCTATACGAGCAGTACTTC. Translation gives CATSRDLYEQYF.

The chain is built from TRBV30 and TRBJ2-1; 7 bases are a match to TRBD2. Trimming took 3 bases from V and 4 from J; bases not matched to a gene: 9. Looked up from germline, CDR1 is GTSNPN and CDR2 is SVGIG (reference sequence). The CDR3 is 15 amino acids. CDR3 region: CAWRVGSGAYNEQFF. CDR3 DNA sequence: TGTGCCTGGAGGGTCGGGAGCGGGGCGTACAATGAGCAGTTCTTC.